The 5 T cell receptor beta chains reported below all come from one sample, sequenced in a study of response to subunit inactivated influenza vaccine. TCRdb redid the calling of the RT-PCR reads with MiXCR, one entry per CDR3 protein. Among about half a million distinct CDR3 sequences listed, 7.6% were seen once. The sample here was PBMCs from blood, taken 23 to 25 months after vaccination. Receptor source: a man between 50 and 70 years old who received an inactivated influenza vaccine.

Regarding this clonotype: One junction end does not reproduce the germline sequence, and a read error may be involved. For the CDR3, the DNA is TGTGCCAGCAGTGGAGGACGGAACACTGAAGCTTTCTTT. This encodes CASSGGRNTEAFF. The V and J genes are TRBV5-1 and TRBJ1-1, with no clear D. This CDR3 has 13 residues. CDR1 SGHRS and CDR2 YFSETQ come from the germline V gene. Together with reference TRBV5-1 and TRBJ1-1, the CDR3 gives the full variable domain: KAGVTQTPRYLIKTRGQQVTLSCSPISGHRSVSWYQQTPGQGLQFLFEYFSETQRNKGNFPGRFSGRQFSNSRSEMNVSTLELGDSALYLCASSGGRNTEAFFGQGTRLTVV.

This clonotype was detected ten times or more. In DNA form, the CDR3 reads TGCGCCAGCAGCCGTGAGATCGGCGCGGCTAAAGAGACCCAGTACTTC. Translation gives CASSREIGAAKETQYF. The J gene is TRBJ2-5, the V gene TRBV4-3; D not certain. Germline assignment: CDR1 LGHNA and CDR2 YSLEER. Trimming shortened V by 4 bases and J by 3 bases, and 18 bases separated the two germline ends. CDR3 size: 16 residues.

This clonotype appeared a few times. The chain joins TRBV29-1 to TRBJ2-7, with D tentatively TRBD1 or TRBD2 (5 bases each). Per germline, CDR1 SQVTM and CDR2 ANQGSEA. The ends were cut back, 4 bases at V and 3 bases at J, with 16 bases in the middle. This CDR3 comprises 14 residues. The DNA of the CDR3 is TGCAGCGTTGTCGCAGGGACCCCACTCTACGAGCAGTACTTC. Amino acids: CSVVAGTPLYEQYF.

The chain recombines TRBV5-1 with TRBJ1-1; D gene unclear. The V end lost 2 bases, the J end lost 3 bases, and 14 bases lay between the germline ends. This CDR3 region has 15 residues. Germline-derived CDR1 and CDR2 are SGHRS and YFSETQ. CDR3 in DNA: TGCGCCAGCAGCTTACATGGGGAAGACTACACTGAAGCTTTCTTT. Encoded protein: CASSLHGEDYTEAFF. Using reference TRBV5-1 and TRBJ1-1 for the parts outside the CDR3, the full variable domain is KAGVTQTPRYLIKTRGQQVTLSCSPISGHRSVSWYQQTPGQGLQFLFEYFSETQRNKGNFPGRFSGRQFSNSRSEMNVSTLELGDSALYLCASSLHGEDYTEAFFGQGTRLTVV.

This clonotype was seen a few times. The CDR3 bases are TGTGCCAGCAGCTTAGGTTCCAGCGGAGCCCGCACAGATACGCAGTATTTT. Translation gives CASSLGSSGARTDTQYF. This rearrangement joins TRBV7-9 to TRBJ2-3; D may be TRBD2 (5 bases). CDR3 length: 17 residues. Germline V gene lookup returns CDR1 SEHNR and CDR2 FQNEAQ (reference sequence). V dropped 1 base and J dropped 1 base, with 15 bases sitting between them.